The clone carrying this T cell receptor beta chain turned up a few times. The data were taken from a study of esophageal squamous cell carcinoma under preoperative chemotherapy. The overall study: TCR repertoires were profiled from both peripheral blood T cells and tumor-infiltrating lymphocytes.

Time point given: after preoperative PTX-NDP chemotherapy. CDR1 and CDR2 (germline): MNHNS, SASEGT. The CDR3 spans 11 residues. Via MiXCR, TCRdb re-called the PCR reads, giving one row per CDR3 protein. The table has 10,000 to 11,000 distinct CDR3 sequences, roughly 59% seen once. Collection took place from a patient given preoperative chemotherapy. J is TRBJ2-5 and V is TRBV6-1, with D possibly matching TRBD2 (7 bases). The J call may be faulty, since TRBJ2-1 better matches the DNA end. The origin of this receptor is a human donor with esophageal squamous cell carcinoma. The donor label of this sample is uncertain. DNA of the CDR3: TGTGCCAGCAGTGACGGGGGGCGGCAGTTCTTC. Protein sequence: CASSDGGRQFF.